This paragraph reports one T cell receptor beta chain. The source of the sample is a study of patients and donors after allogeneic stem cell transplantation. MiXCR was run by TCRdb on the RT-PCR reads, yielding one entry per CDR3 protein. Found here are approximately 140,000 distinct CDR3 sequences, over 35% of them singletons; the top ten hold around 50%. CDR1 is SGHTA, CDR2 FQGTGA, per germline. J was trimmed by 6 bases and V by 1 base; bases with no gene match: 8. The CDR3 length is 16 residues. The chain has TRBV7-3 and TRBJ2-2; 7 nucleotides align to TRBD2. The material sequenced was blood, either unsorted or a sorted T cell fraction (not recorded which). This sequence was found in a human donor who was either an allogeneic HSCT recipient or a stem cell or donor lymphocyte infusion donor (not recorded which). It is not recorded whose cells these are; they may come from a transplant donor. The CDR3 DNA reads TGTGCCAGCAGCTTAAGAGCCGGACTAGGGGCCGGGGAGCTGTTTTTT. Its translation: CASSLRAGLGAGELFF.